This T cell receptor beta chain was sequenced in a study of blood T cell repertoires in COVID-19. Study background: From the United States, Italy and Spain came samples of acute and convalescent COVID-19. PBMCs, B-cell-depleted T cells, or T cells provided the cDNA or gDNA that made up the material.

The germline gives CDR1 PRHDT, CDR2 FYEKMQ (reference sequence). V dropped 5 bases and J dropped 4; count of bases not matched to a gene: 5. The CDR3 totals 15 residues. The authors' processing: Cell counts per sample came from amplifying reference gene primers. Some clones are missing from TCRdb's copy, which holds only in-frame ones; the method was immunoSEQ multiplex PCR. V and J calls plus clone size are reproduced from that table; the DNA served to infer D and trimming. Of about 240,000 clones listed, approximately 85% are singletons. This chain uses TRBV13 with TRBJ1-6; 7 bases are a match to TRBD1. Input material: peripheral blood. The source is a woman aged 65 to 85 with acute or convalescent COVID-19. CDR3 amino acids: CASSIGTEYNSPLHF. The CDR3 DNA follows: TGTGCCAGCAGCATCGGGACAGAATATAATTCACCCCTCCACTTT.